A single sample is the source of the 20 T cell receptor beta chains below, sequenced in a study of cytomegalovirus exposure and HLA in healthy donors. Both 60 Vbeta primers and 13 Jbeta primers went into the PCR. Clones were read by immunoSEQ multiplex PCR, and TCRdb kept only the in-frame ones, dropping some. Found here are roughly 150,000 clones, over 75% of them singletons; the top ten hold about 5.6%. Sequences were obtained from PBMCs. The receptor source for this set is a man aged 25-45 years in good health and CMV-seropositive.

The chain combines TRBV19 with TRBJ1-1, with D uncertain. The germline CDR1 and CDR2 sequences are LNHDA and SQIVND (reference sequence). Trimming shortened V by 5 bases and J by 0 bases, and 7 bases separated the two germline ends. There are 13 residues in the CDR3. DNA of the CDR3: TGTGCCAGTAGTTGGGAGATGAACACTGAAGCTTTCTTT. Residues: CASSWEMNTEAFF.

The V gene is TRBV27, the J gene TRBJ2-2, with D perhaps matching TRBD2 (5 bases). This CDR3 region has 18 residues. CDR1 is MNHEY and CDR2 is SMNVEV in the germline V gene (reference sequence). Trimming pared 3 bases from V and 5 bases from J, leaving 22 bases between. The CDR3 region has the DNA TGTGCCAGCAGTTTCTCCCCTGACATCCGCCCGGGGACCGGGGAGCTGTTTTTT. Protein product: CASSFSPDIRPGTGELFF.

This chain's CDR3 is CASNPTSSAYEQYF. CDR3 bases: TGCGCCAGCAACCCGACTAGCTCTGCCTACGAGCAGTACTTC. V is TRBV5-1 and J is TRBJ2-7; the match to TRBD2 covers 7 bases. The germline CDR1 and CDR2 sequences are SGHRS and YFSETQ. Trimming removed 6 bases from V and 2 bases from J; junction bases left unmatched: 8. The CDR3 contains 14 residues.

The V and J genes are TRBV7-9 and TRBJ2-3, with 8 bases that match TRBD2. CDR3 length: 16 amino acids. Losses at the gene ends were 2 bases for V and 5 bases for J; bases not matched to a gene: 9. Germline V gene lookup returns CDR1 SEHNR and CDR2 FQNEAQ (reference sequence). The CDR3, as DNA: TGTGCCAGCAGCTTACCCCCGGGGGGGCGCAGAGATACGCAGTATTTT. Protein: CASSLPPGGRRDTQYF.

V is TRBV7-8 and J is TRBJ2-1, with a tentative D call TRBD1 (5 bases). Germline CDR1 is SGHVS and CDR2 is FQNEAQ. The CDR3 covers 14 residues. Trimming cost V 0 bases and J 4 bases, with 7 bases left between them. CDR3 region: CASSLAGQYNEQFF. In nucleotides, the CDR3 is TGTGCCAGCAGCTTAGCGGGGCAGTACAATGAGCAGTTCTTC. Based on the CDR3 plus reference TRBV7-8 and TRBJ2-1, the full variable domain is GAGVSQSPRYKVAKRGQDVALRCDPISGHVSLFWYQQALGQGPEFLTYFQNEAQLDKSGLPSDRFFAERPEGSVSTLKIQRTQQEDSAVYLCASSLAGQYNEQFFGPGTRLTVL.

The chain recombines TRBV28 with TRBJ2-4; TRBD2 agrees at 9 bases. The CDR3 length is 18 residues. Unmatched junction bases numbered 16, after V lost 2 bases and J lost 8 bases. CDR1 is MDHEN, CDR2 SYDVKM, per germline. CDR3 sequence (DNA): TGTGCCAGCAGTTTACAGCGGGGGGCATTCGCGAATCGTGACATTCAGTACTTC. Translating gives CASSLQRGAFANRDIQYF.

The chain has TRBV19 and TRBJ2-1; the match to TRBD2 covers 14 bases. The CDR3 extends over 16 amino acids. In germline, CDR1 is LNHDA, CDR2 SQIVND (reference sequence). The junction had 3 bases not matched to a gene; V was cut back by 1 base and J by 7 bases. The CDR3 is CASSIVRTSGRNEQFF. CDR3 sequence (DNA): TGTGCCAGTAGTATAGTAAGGACTAGCGGGAGGAATGAGCAGTTCTTC.

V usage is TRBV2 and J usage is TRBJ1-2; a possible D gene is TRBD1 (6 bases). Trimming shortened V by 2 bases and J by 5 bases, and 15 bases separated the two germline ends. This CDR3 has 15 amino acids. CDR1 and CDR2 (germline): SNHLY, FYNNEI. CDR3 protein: CASSESTGPTYGYTF. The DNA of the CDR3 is TGTGCCAGCAGTGAATCAACAGGGCCTACATATGGCTACACCTTC.

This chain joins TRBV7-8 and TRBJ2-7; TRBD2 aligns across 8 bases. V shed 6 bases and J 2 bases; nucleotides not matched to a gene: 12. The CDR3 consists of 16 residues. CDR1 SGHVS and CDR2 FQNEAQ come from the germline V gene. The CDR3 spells CASSFPRGSGAYEQYF. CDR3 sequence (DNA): TGTGCCAGCAGTTTCCCCCGGGGTAGCGGGGCCTACGAGCAGTACTTC.

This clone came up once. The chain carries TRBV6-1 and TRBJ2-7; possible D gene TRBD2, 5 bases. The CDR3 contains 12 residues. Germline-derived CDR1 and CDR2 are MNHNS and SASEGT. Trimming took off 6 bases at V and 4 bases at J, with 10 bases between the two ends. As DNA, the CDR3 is TGTGCCAGCAGGGGAGTTGGGTACGAGCAGTACTTC. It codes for CASRGVGYEQYF.

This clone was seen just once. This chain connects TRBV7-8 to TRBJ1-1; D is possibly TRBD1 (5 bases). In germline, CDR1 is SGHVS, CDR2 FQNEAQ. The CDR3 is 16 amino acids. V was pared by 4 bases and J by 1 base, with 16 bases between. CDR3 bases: TGTGCCAGCAGCTACCGCCAAGGGGTGGGGAACACTGAAGCTTTCTTT. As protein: CASSYRQGVGNTEAFF.

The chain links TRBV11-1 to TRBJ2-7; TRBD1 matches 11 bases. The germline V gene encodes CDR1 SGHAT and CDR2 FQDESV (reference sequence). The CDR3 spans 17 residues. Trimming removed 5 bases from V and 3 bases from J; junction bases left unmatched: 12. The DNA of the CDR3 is TGTGCCAGCAGCCTAACTACCCGGGACAGGGGGGGCTACGAGCAGTACTTC. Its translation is CASSLTTRDRGGYEQYF.

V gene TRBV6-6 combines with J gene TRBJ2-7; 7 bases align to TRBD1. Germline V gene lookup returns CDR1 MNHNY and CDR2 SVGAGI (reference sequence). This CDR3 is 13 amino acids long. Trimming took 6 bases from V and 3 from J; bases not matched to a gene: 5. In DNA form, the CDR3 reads TGTGCCAGCAGACAGGGGCTTCGCTACGAGCAGTACTTC. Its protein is CASRQGLRYEQYF.

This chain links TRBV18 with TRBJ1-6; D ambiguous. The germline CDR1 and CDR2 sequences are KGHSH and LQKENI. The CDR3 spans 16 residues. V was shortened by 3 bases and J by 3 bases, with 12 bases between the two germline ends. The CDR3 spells CASSPTTSDYNSPLHF. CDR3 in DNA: TGTGCCAGCTCACCGACGACCAGCGACTATAATTCACCCCTCCACTTT.

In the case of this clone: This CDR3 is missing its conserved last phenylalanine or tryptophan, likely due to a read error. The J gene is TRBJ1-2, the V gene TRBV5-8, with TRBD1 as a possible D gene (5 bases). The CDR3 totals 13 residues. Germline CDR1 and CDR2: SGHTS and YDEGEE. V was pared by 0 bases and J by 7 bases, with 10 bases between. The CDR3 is CASSLGRAFGYTL. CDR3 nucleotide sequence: TGTGCCAGCAGCTTGGGCAGGGCTTTTGGCTACACCCTC.

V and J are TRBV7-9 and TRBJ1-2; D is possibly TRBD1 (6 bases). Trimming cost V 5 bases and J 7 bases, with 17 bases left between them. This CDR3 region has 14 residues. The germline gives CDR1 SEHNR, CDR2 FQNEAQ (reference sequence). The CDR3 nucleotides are TGTGCCAGCAGCGTAAACAGGGTTCCGGCTGGCTACACCTTC. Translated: CASSVNRVPAGYTF.

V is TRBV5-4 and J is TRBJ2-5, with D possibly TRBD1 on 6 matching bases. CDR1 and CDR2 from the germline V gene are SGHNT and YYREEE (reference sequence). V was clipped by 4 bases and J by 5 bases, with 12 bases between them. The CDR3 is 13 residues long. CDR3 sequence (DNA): TGTGCCAGCAGCCTGGACAGTAGGGAGACCCAGTACTTC. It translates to CASSLDSRETQYF.

The CDR3 DNA sequence: TGTGCCAGCAGCTTAGGGGCAGCCCCCTCGGGCTACACCTTC. Encoded protein: CASSLGAAPSGYTF. V is TRBV7-6 and J is TRBJ1-2; D call uncertain. Trimming stripped 1 base from V and 8 bases from J, with 14 bases between. Germline-derived CDR1 and CDR2 are SGHVS and FNYEAQ. This CDR3 has 14 residues.

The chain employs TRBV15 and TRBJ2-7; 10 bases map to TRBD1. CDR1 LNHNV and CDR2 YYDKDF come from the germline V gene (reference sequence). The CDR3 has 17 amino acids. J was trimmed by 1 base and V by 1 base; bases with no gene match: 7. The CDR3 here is CATSRARGTGDSYEQYF. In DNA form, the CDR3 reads TGTGCCACCAGCAGAGCCCGCGGGACAGGGGATTCCTACGAGCAGTACTTC.

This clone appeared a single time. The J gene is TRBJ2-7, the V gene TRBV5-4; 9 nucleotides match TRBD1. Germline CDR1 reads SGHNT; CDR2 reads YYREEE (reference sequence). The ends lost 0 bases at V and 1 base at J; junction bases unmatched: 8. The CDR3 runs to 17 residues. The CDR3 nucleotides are TGTGCCAGCAGCTTGGGGGGGGACAGGGCTAGGTCCTACGAGCAGTACTTC. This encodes CASSLGGDRARSYEQYF. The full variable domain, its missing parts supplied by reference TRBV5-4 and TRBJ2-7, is ETGVTQSPTHLIKTRGQQVTLRCSSQSGHNTVSWYQQALGQGPQFIFQYYREEENGRGNFPPRFSGLQFPNYSSELNVNALELDDSALYLCASSLGGDRARSYEQYFGPGTRLTVT.